This is a list of T cell receptor beta chains from one sample in a study of PD-L1 blockade in urothelial cancer. Profiling relied on immunoSEQ multiplex PCR, and the TCRdb table lists in-frame clones only, not all of them. The sample consists of under 120,000 clones, 70% to 85% of them appearing once. The sample here was PBMCs, taken around atezolizumab (anti-PD-L1) treatment. These receptors were obtained from a man between 45 and 60 years old with urothelial cancer. Each CDR3 is given with its conserved first and last residue. The order of the fields is J gene, V gene, D gene, clone size, CDR3 protein, CDR3 DNA. A D gene is named only where the DNA matches it firmly. Some rows mark clone size as missing; the rest say once, few, many or name a class of expanded clone.

TRBJ1-2,TRBV30,-,-,CAWTPLGDYGYTF,TGTGCCTGGACCCCGTTAGGGGACTATGGCTACACCTTC
TRBJ2-3,TRBV4-2,-,-,CASSQNQGLTDTQYF,TGTGCCAGCAGCCAGAACCAGGGGCTCACAGATACGCAGTATTTT
TRBJ2-2,TRBV25-1,-,-,CASSEPGAERELFF,TGTGCCAGCAGTGAACCAGGGGCGGAGAGGGAGCTGTTTTTT
TRBJ2-7,TRBV5-1,TRBD2,-,CASYLADRSYEQYF,TGCGCCAGCTACCTAGCGGACCGCTCCTACGAGCAGTACTTC
TRBJ1-4,TRBV4-2,TRBD1,-,CASSQGQGNEKLFF,TGTGCCAGCAGCCAAGGACAGGGGAATGAAAAACTGTTTTTT
TRBJ2-7,TRBV28,TRBD1,-,CASRRQGLTYEQYF,TGTGCCAGCAGACGACAGGGTTTAACCTACGAGCAGTACTTC
TRBJ2-1,TRBV5-1,TRBD2,-,CASSSAPSGTRYNEQFF,TGCGCCAGCAGCTCGGCCCCTAGCGGGACCCGTTACAATGAGCAGTTCTTC
TRBJ2-3,TRBV5-1,TRBD2,-,CASSLGPGGPDTQYF,TGCGCCAGCAGCTTGGGACCGGGAGGGCCAGATACGCAGTATTTT
TRBJ2-1,TRBV18,-,-,CASSPSADYNEQFF,TGTGCCAGCTCACCATCAGCGGACTACAATGAGCAGTTCTTC
TRBJ2-2,TRBV4-1,-,-,CASRLAAGGNTGELFF,TGCGCCAGCAGACTAGCCGCCGGGGGGAACACCGGGGAGCTGTTTTTT
TRBJ2-7,TRBV4-1,TRBD2,-,CASSQTGLAGGQSYEQYF,TGCGCCAGCAGCCAAACGGGACTAGCGGGAGGGCAGTCCTACGAGCAGTACTTC
TRBJ2-3,TRBV20-1,TRBD2,-,CSAWGGDTQYF,TGCAGTGCTTGGGGGGGAGATACGCAGTATTTT
TRBJ2-3,TRBV7-6,TRBD2,-,CASSHGLAGTDTQYF,TGTGCCAGCAGCCACGGACTAGCGGGAACAGATACGCAGTATTTT
TRBJ2-7,TRBV6-5,TRBD2,-,CASSKTGRASEQYF,TGTGCCAGCAGTAAAACCGGGAGGGCCAGCGAGCAGTACTTC
TRBJ2-3,TRBV7-2,-,-,CASSNRDTQYF,TGTGCCAGCAGCAACAGAGATACGCAGTATTTT
TRBJ2-2,TRBV5-1,TRBD2,-,CASSLSSGIAGELFF,TGCGCCAGCAGCTTGTCTAGCGGGATAGCCGGGGAGCTGTTTTTT
TRBJ2-7,TRBV25-1,-,-,CASKGQGDYEQYF,TGTGCCAGCAAGGGGCAGGGTGACTACGAGCAGTACTTC
TRBJ2-3,TRBV6-5,TRBD2,-,CASSYSPSGSIPTQYF,TGTGCCAGCAGTTACTCGCCTAGCGGGAGTATCCCTACGCAGTATTTT
TRBJ1-5,TRBV27,-,once,CASSLFTGSQPQHF,TGTGCCAGCAGTTTATTTACAGGGAGTCAGCCCCAGCATTTT
TRBJ2-1,TRBV6-1,TRBD2,-,CASSEGGLAGGPWNEQFF,TGTGCCAGCAGTGAAGGGGGGCTAGCGGGAGGGCCTTGGAATGAGCAGTTCTTC
TRBJ2-7,TRBV9,TRBD2,-,CASSAGLAGVSGYEQYF,TGTGCCAGCAGCGCGGGACTAGCGGGAGTCTCTGGTTACGAGCAGTACTTC
TRBJ2-7,TRBV5-1,-,-,CASSINSYEQYF,TGCGCCAGCAGCATCAACTCCTACGAGCAGTACTTC